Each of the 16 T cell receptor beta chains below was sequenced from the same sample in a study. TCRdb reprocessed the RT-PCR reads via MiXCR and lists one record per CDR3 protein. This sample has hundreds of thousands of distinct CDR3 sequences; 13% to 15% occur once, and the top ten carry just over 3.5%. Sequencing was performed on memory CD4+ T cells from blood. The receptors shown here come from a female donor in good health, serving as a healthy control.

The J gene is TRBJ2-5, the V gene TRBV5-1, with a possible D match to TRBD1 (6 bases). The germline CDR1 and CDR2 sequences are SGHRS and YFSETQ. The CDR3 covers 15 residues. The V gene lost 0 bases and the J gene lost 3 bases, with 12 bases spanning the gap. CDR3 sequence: CASSLGDRPKETQYF. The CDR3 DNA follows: TGCGCCAGCAGCTTGGGAGACAGGCCCAAAGAGACCCAGTACTTC.

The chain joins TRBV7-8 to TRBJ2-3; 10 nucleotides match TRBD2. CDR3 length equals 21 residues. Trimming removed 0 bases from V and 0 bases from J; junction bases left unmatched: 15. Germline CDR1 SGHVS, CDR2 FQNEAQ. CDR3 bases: TGTGCCAGCAGCTTAGCGCTCACAGGGAGGCTAGCGGGAGAGAGCACAGATACGCAGTATTTT. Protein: CASSLALTGRLAGESTDTQYF.

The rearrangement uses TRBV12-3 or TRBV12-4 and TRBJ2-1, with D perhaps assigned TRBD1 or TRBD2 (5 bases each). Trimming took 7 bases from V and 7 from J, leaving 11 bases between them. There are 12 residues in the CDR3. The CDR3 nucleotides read TGTGCCAGCACGAGGGGACCGAATGAGCAGTTCTTC. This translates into CASTRGPNEQFF.

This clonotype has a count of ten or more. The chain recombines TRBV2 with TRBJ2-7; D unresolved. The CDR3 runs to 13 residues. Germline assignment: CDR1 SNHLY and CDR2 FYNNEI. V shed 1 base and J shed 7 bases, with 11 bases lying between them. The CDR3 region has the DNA TGTGCCAGCAGTGAAGAGGTTGGTAAGGAGCAGTACTTC. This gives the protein CASSEEVGKEQYF.

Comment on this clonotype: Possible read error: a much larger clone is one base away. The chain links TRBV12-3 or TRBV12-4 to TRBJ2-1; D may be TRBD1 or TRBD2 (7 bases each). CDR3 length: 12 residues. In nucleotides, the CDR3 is TGTGCCAACAGTCAGGGGGGGGATGAGCAGTTCTTC. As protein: CANSQGGDEQFF.

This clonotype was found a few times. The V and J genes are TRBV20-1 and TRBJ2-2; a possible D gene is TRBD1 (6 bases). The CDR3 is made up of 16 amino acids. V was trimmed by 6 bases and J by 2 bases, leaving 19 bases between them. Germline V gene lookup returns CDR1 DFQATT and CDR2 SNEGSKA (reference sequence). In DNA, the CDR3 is TGCAGTGCCCCCCGGGGTGGGGGCCCCAACACCGGGGAGCTGTTTTTT. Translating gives CSAPRGGGPNTGELFF.

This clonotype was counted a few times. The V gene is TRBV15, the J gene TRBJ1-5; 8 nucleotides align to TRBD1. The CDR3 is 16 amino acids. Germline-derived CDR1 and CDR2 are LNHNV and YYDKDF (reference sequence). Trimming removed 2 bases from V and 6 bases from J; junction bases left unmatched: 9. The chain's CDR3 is CATSRKGGQGAQPQHF. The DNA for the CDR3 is TGTGCCACCAGCAGAAAAGGTGGACAGGGTGCTCAGCCCCAGCATTTT.

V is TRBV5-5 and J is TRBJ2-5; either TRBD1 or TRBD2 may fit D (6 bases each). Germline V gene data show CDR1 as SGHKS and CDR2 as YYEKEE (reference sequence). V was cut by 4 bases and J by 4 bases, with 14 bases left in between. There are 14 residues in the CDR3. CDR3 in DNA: TGTGCCAGCAGCGTTACTAGCAGGGGAGAGACCCAGTACTTC. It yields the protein CASSVTSRGETQYF.

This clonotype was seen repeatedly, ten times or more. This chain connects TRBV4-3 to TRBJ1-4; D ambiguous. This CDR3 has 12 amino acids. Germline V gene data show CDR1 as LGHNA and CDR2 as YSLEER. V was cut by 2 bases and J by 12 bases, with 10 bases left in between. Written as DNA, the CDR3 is TGCGCCAGCAGCCAACCACCGTCGGAACTGTTTTTT. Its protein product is CASSQPPSELFF.

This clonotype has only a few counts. CDR3 sequence reads: CSARDPGLAGLYEQYF. CDR3 bases: TGCAGTGCTAGAGATCCGGGACTAGCGGGATTGTACGAGCAGTACTTC. The V gene is TRBV20-1, the J gene TRBJ2-7; 13 bases are a match to TRBD2. The length of the CDR3 is 16 residues. V lost 0 bases to trimming and J lost 4 bases; unmatched junction nucleotides: 6. Germline CDR1 is DFQATT and CDR2 is SNEGSKA (reference sequence).

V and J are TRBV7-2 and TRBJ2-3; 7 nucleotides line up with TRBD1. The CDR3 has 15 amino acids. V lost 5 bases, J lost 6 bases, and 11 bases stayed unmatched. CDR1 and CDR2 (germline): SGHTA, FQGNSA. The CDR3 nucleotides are TGTGCCAGCAGCAAGCCCGGGACAGTCGGCGATACGCAGTATTTT. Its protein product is CASSKPGTVGDTQYF.

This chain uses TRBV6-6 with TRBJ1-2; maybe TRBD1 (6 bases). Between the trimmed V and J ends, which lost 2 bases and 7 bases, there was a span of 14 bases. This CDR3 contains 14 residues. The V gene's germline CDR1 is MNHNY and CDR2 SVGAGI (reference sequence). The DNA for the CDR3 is TGTGCCAGCAGTTACATATCAGGGGAGAGTGGCTACACCTTC. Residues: CASSYISGESGYTF.

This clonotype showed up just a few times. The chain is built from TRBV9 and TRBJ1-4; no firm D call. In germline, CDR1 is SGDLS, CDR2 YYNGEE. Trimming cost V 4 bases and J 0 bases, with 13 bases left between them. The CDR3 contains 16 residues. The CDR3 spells CASSFSDGSTNEKLFF. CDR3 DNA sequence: TGTGCCAGCAGCTTCTCTGACGGCTCAACTAATGAAAAACTGTTTTTT.

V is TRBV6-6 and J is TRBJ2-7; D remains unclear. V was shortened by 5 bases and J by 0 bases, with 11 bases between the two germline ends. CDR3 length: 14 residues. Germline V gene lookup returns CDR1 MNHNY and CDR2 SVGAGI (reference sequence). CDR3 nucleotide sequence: TGTGCCAGCAGTCCTTTCAAAAGCTCCTACGAGCAGTACTTC. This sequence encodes CASSPFKSSYEQYF.

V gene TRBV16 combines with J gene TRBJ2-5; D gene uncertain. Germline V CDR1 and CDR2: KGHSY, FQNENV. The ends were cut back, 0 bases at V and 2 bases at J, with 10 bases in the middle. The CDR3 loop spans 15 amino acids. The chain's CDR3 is CASSQSFQIQETQYF. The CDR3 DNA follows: TGTGCCAGCAGCCAATCTTTTCAGATTCAAGAGACCCAGTACTTC. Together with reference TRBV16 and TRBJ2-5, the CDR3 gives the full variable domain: GEEVAQTPKHLVRGEGQKAKLYCAPIKGHSYVFWYQQVLKNEFKFLISFQNENVFDETGMPKERFSAKCLPNSPCSLEIQATKLEDSAVYFCASSQSFQIQETQYFGPGTRLLVL.

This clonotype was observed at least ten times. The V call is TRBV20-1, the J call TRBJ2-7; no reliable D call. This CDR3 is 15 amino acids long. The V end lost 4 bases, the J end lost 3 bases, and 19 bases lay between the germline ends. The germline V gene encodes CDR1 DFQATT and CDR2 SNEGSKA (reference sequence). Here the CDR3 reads CSANTQTKGGYEQYF. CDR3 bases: TGCAGTGCTAACACGCAAACCAAGGGTGGCTACGAGCAGTACTTC.